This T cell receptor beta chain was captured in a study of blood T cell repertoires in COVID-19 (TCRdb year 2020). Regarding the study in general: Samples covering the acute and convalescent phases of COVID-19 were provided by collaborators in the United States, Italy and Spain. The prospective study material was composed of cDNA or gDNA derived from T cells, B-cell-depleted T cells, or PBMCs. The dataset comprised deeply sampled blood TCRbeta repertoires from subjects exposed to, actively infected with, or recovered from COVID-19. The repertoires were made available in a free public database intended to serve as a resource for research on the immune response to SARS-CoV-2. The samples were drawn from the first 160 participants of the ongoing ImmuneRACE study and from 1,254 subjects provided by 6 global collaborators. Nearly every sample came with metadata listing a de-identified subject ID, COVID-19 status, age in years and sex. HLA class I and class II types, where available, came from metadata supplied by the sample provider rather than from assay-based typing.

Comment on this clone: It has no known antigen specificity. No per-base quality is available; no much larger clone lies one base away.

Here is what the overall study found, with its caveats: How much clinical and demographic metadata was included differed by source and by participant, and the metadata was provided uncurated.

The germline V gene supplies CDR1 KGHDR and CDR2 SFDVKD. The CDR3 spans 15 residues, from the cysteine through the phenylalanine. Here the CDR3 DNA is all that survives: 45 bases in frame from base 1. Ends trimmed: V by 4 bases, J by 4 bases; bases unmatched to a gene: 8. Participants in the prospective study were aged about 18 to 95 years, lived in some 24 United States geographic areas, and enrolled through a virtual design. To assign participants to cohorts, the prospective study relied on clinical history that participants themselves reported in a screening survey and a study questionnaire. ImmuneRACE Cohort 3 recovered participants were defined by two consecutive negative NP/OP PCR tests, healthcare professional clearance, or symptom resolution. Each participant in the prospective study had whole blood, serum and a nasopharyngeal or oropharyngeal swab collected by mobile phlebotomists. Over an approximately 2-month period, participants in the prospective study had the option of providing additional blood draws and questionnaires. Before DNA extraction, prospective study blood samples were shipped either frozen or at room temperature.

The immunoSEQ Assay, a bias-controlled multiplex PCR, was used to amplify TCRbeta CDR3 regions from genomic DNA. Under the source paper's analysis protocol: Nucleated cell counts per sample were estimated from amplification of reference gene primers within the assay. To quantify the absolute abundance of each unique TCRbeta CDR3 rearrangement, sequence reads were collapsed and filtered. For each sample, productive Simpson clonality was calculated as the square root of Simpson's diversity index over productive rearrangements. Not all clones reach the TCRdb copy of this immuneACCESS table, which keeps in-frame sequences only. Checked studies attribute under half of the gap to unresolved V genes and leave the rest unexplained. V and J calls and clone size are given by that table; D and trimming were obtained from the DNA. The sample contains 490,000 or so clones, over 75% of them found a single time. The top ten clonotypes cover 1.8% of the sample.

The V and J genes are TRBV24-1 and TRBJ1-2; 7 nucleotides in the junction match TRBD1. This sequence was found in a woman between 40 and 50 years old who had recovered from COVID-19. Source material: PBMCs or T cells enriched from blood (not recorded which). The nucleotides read TGTGCCACCAGTGACCGAGACAGGGATGGCTATGGCTACACCTTC. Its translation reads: CATSDRDRDGYGYTF.